Each of the 3 T cell receptor beta chains below was sequenced from the same sample in a study of blood T cell repertoires in COVID-19. The method was immunoSEQ multiplex PCR; TCRdb's version includes in-frame clones alone and lacks a portion of them. The sample comprises 140,000 to 150,000 clones, about 83% of which are singletons, and roughly 6.2% rests with the top ten. The sequenced sample consisted of PBMCs or T cells enriched from blood (not recorded which). The receptors stem from a woman aged 45 to 65 who had been exposed to COVID-19.

This chain joins TRBV2 and TRBJ1-1; TRBD1 agrees at 8 bases. This CDR3 contains 14 residues. Germline-derived CDR1 and CDR2 are SNHLY and FYNNEI. Trimming took 6 bases from V and 6 from J; bases not matched to a gene: 9. The CDR3 DNA reads TGTGCCAGCAGGGTGGGACAGGCAGTCGCTGAAGCTTTCTTT. Encoded protein: CASRVGQAVAEAFF.

The chain employs TRBV4-1 and TRBJ2-4, with 8 bases matching TRBD2. Germline CDR1 MGHRA, CDR2 YSYEKL. Trimming removed 0 bases from V and 5 bases from J; junction bases left unmatched: 6. There are 16 residues in the CDR3. CDR3 DNA: TGCGCCAGCAGCCAAGAGACGGGGGGGAGAGAAAACATTCAGTACTTC. Translated, it gives CASSQETGGRENIQYF.

The rearrangement joins TRBV4-3 to TRBJ1-4, with D hard to call. Germline V gives CDR1 LGHNA, CDR2 YSLEER. The CDR3 is 15 amino acids. V lost 3 bases and J lost 7, with 15 bases in between. As DNA, the CDR3 is TGCGCCAGCAGCCAGTTGAGTGTTTCGGGTGAAAAACTGTTTTTT. This gives the protein CASSQLSVSGEKLFF.